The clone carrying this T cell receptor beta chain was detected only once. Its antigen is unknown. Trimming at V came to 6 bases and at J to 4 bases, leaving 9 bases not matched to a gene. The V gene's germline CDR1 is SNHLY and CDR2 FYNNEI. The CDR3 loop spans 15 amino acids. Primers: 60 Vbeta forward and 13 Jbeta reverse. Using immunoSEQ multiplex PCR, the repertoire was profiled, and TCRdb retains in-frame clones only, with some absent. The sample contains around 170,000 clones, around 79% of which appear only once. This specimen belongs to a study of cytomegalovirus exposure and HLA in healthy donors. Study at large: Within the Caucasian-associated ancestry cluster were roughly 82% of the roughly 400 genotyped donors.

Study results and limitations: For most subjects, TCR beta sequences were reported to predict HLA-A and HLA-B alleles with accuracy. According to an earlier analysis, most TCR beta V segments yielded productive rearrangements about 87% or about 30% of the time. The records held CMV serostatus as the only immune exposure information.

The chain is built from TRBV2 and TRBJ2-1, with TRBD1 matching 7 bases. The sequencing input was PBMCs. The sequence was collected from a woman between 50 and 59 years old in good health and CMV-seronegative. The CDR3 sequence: CASSGRQGPYNEQFF. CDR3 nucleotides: TGTGCCAGCAGCGGAAGACAGGGACCGTACAATGAGCAGTTCTTC.